Following are 16 T cell receptor beta chains from one sample sequenced in a study of spatial heterogeneity in lung cancer. TCRdb re-called the 5' RACE reads with MiXCR, one entry per CDR3 protein. The table lists 45,000 to 65,000 distinct CDR3 sequences, around 6.7% of them singletons. Time point of the sample: blood at routine non-recurrence follow-up after resection. Unsorted whole RNA of tumor, nontumor lung or frozen PBMC was sequenced. The sample was PBMCs, taken at follow-up. The source of these receptors is a female donor with early-stage non-small cell lung cancer.

This clonotype was seen only a few times. V and J are TRBV24-1 and TRBJ2-3, with D uncertain. Germline loops: CDR1 KGHDR, CDR2 SFDVKD. V lost 7 bases and J 1 base, leaving 2 bases between the germline ends. CDR3 length: 11 residues. The CDR3 nucleotides are TGTGCCACCAGCGGCACAGATACGCAGTATTTT. This sequence encodes CATSGTDTQYF.

This clonotype was counted at least ten times. This chain connects TRBV7-9 to TRBJ1-2; D is unresolved. V was clipped by 5 bases and J by 8 bases, with 9 bases between them. Germline CDR1 and CDR2: SEHNR and FQNEAQ (reference sequence). The CDR3 spans 11 residues. Here the CDR3 DNA reads TGTGCCAGCAGCGAGCGATTGGGCTACACCTTC. Residues: CASSERLGYTF.

This clonotype was seen many times. J is TRBJ2-2 and V is TRBV6-5; a possible D gene is TRBD1 (5 bases). The germline CDR1 and CDR2 sequences are MNHEY and SVGAGI. V was clipped by 0 bases and J by 5 bases, with 10 bases between them. This CDR3 spans 15 amino acids. The chain's CDR3 is CASSYSKGETGELFF. The CDR3 nucleotides are TGTGCCAGCAGTTACTCGAAAGGGGAAACCGGGGAGCTGTTTTTT.

Only a few counts were recorded for this clonotype. In nucleotides, the CDR3 is TGCGCCAGCAGTCTGACTGGGACAGCTCCCAGCTCCTACGAGCAGTACTTC. Its translation is CASSLTGTAPSSYEQYF. The chain recombines TRBV4-3 with TRBJ2-7, with 7 bases identical to TRBD1. This CDR3 region has 17 residues. CDR1 and CDR2 from the germline V gene are LGHNA and YSLEER. Trimming removed 6 bases from V and 0 bases from J; junction bases left unmatched: 14.

This clonotype came up a few times. This chain links TRBV28 with TRBJ2-7; D uncertain. The CDR3 has 15 residues. The V gene's germline CDR1 is MDHEN and CDR2 SYDVKM. The ends were cut back, 2 bases at V and 0 bases at J, with 11 bases in the middle. The CDR3 here is CASSLGGAYSYEQYF. The CDR3 coding sequence is TGTGCCAGCAGTTTAGGCGGCGCCTACTCCTACGAGCAGTACTTC. The full variable domain, its missing parts supplied by reference TRBV28 and TRBJ2-7, is DVKVTQSSRYLVKRTGEKVFLECVQDMDHENMFWYRQDPGLGLRLIYFSYDVKMKEKGDIPEGYSVSREKKERFSLILESASTNQTSMYLCASSLGGAYSYEQYFGPGTRLTVT.

This clonotype was observed many times. This chain links TRBV6-5 with TRBJ2-7; 12 positions agree with TRBD1. The germline gives CDR1 MNHEY, CDR2 SVGAGI. CDR3 length: 16 residues. Trimming took 2 bases from V and 3 from J; bases not matched to a gene: 5. The CDR3 bases are TGTGCCAGCAGTTACCGCGGGACAGGGGGCGTCTACGAGCAGTACTTC. Its protein product is CASSYRGTGGVYEQYF.

This clonotype was observed many times. The chain employs TRBV5-1 and TRBJ1-2, with D hard to call. Germline CDR1 SGHRS, CDR2 YFSETQ. Trimming shortened V by 2 bases and J by 3 bases, and 8 bases separated the two germline ends. CDR3 length: 13 residues. The CDR3 is CASSFTVDYGYTF. CDR3 nucleotides: TGCGCCAGCAGCTTTACCGTCGACTATGGCTACACCTTC.

Ten or more counts support this clonotype. The chain combines TRBV6-5 with TRBJ1-5; possible D gene TRBD1, 5 bases. Germline V gives CDR1 MNHEY, CDR2 SVGAGI. This CDR3 region has 14 residues. Deletions cut 6 bases from V and 3 bases from J, with 12 bases between. CDR3 region: CASSPGGVNQPQHF. Written as DNA, the CDR3 is TGTGCCAGCAGCCCAGGAGGGGTCAATCAGCCCCAGCATTTT.

This clonotype was detected many times. The chain joins TRBV5-1 to TRBJ2-5; tentative D call: TRBD1 (5 bases). V was shortened by 0 bases and J by 3 bases, with 12 bases between the two germline ends. Per germline, CDR1 SGHRS and CDR2 YFSETQ. The CDR3 length is 15 residues. CDR3 bases: TGCGCCAGCAGCTTGGTTTCAGGGAAGGAAGAGACCCAGTACTTC. Translating it yields CASSLVSGKEETQYF.

In regard to this clonotype: A much larger clone lies one base from this, so it may be a read error. The chain is built from TRBV20-1 and TRBJ1-3; the D is unclear. This CDR3 is built from 14 residues. V was cut by 4 bases and J by 0 bases, with 10 bases left in between. Per germline, CDR1 DFQATT and CDR2 SNEGSKA (reference sequence). The CDR3 protein is CSATAISSGNTIYF. The CDR3 DNA follows: TGCAGTGCTACCGCAATCTCCTCTGGAAACACCATATATTTT.

The rearrangement uses TRBV7-9 and TRBJ2-2; D is uncertain. Between the trimmed V and J ends, which lost 3 bases and 7 bases, there was a span of 9 bases. Germline CDR1 SEHNR, CDR2 FQNEAQ (reference sequence). There are 13 residues in the CDR3. Here the CDR3 reads CASSLGIDGELFF. As DNA, the CDR3 is TGTGCCAGCAGCTTGGGGATTGACGGGGAGCTGTTTTTT.

This chain connects TRBV6-2 or TRBV6-3 to TRBJ2-7; the match to TRBD1 covers 9 bases. This CDR3 is 12 amino acids long. CDR1 and CDR2 from the germline V gene are MNHEY and SVGEGT. V shed 5 bases, J shed 6 bases, and the junction held 2 bases outside the gene matches. CDR3 DNA: TGTGCCAGCAGTGGACAGGGGACCGAGCAGTACTTC. Translated, it gives CASSGQGTEQYF.

The rearrangement links TRBV7-2 to TRBJ2-3; TRBD1 matches 7 bases. CDR1 is SGHTA, CDR2 FQGNSA, per germline. With 5 bases clipped from V and 0 bases from J, the junction kept 8 bases outside the gene matches. The CDR3 contains 16 residues. The CDR3 protein is CASSPAKGASTDTQYF. The CDR3 DNA reads as TGTGCCAGCAGCCCGGCCAAGGGGGCCAGCACAGATACGCAGTATTTT.

This clonotype was seen only a few times. The chain employs TRBV25-1 and TRBJ2-5; 7 nucleotides agree with TRBD1. V lost 3 bases and J lost 0; bases outside the gene matches: 4. This CDR3 contains 15 residues. Germline lookup yields CDR1 MGHDK and CDR2 SYGVNS. CDR3 region: CASSDVQGNQETQYF. For the CDR3, the DNA is TGTGCCAGCAGTGACGTACAGGGGAACCAAGAGACCCAGTACTTC.

The chain employs TRBV6-2 or TRBV6-3 and TRBJ2-7, with D perhaps TRBD1 (6 bases). There are 12 residues in the CDR3. Germline V gene lookup returns CDR1 MNHEY and CDR2 SVGEGT. V lost 10 bases and J lost 0, with 10 bases in between. DNA of the CDR3: TGTGCCACCACAGGGTTCTCCTACGAGCAGTACTTC. Translating it yields CATTGFSYEQYF.

V gene TRBV2 combines with J gene TRBJ1-5; D gene ambiguous. The V gene's germline CDR1 is SNHLY and CDR2 FYNNEI. V was clipped by 11 bases and J by 0 bases, with 14 bases between them. The CDR3 extends over 14 amino acids. The CDR3 nucleotides read TGTGCCCAGCGGCCCTATGGTAGCAATCAGCCCCAGCATTTT. Translated: CAQRPYGSNQPQHF.